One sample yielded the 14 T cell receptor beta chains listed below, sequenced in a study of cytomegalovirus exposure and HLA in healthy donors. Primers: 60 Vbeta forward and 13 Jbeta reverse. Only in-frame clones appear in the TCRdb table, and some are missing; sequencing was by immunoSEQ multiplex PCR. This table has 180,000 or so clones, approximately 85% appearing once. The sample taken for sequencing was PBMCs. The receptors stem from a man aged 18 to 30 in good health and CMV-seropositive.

In DNA, the CDR3 is TGTGCCATCAGTGAGTCGGCCCTGCTTAATGAAAAACTGTTTTTT. Its translation: CAISESALLNEKLFF. This chain links TRBV10-3 with TRBJ1-4, with D uncertain. The ends were cut back, 0 bases at V and 4 bases at J, with 9 bases in the middle. Germline V gene sequence: CDR1 ENHRY, CDR2 SYGVKD. This CDR3 has 15 residues.

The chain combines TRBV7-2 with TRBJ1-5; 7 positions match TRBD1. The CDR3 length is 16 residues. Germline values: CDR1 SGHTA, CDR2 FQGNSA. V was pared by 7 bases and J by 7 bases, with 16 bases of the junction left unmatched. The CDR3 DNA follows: TGTGCCAGCACGGTAGGGGGCTCAGGCGGGAACCAGCCCCAGCATTTT. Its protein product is CASTVGGSGGNQPQHF.

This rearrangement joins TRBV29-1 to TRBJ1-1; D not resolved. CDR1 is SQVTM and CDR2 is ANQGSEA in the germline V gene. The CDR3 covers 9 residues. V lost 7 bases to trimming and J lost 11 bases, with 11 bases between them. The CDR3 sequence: CSGGPEAFF. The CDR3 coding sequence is TGCAGCGGCGGTCCCGAGGCTTTCTTT.

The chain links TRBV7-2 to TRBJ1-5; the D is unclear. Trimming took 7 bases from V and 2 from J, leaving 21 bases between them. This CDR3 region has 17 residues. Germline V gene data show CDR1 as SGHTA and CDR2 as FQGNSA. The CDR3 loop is CASTRSPPRSGNQPQHF. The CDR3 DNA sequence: TGTGCCAGCACCCGGAGTCCCCCGCGCTCTGGCAATCAGCCCCAGCATTTT.

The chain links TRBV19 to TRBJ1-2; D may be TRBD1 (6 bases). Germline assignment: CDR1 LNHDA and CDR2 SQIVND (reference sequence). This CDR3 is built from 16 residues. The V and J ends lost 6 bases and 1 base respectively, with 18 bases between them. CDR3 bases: TGTGCCAGTAGCTATAGGACAGAACCATTTAACTATGGCTACACCTTC. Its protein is CASSYRTEPFNYGYTF.

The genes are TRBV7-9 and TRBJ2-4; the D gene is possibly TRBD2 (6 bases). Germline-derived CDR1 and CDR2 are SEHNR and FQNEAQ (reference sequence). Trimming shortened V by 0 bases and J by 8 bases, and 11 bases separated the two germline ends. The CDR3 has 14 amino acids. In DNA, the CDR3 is TGTGCCAGCAGCTTAGCGGCCGGAGGGCACATTCAGTACTTC. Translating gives CASSLAAGGHIQYF.

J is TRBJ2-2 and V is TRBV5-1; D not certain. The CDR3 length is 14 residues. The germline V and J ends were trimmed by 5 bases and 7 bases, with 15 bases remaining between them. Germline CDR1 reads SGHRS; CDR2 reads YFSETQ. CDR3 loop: CASRATIADGELFF. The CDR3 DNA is TGCGCCAGCAGGGCGACCATAGCTGACGGGGAGCTGTTTTTT. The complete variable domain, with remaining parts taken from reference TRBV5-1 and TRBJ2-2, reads KAGVTQTPRYLIKTRGQQVTLSCSPISGHRSVSWYQQTPGQGLQFLFEYFSETQRNKGNFPGRFSGRQFSNSRSEMNVSTLELGDSALYLCASRATIADGELFFGEGSRLTVL.

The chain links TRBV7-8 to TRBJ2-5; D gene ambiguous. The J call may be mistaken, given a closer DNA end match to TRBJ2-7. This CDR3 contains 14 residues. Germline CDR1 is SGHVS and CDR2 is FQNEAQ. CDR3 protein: CASSLLPQAYEQYF. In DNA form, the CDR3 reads TGTGCCAGCAGCTTATTACCCCAAGCCTACGAGCAGTACTTC.

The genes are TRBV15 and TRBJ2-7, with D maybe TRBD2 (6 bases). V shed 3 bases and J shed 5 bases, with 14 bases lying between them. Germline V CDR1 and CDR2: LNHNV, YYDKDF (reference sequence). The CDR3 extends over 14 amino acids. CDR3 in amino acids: CATSSRGTLDEQYF. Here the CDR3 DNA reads TGTGCCACCAGCAGCCGGGGGACGCTAGACGAGCAGTACTTC.

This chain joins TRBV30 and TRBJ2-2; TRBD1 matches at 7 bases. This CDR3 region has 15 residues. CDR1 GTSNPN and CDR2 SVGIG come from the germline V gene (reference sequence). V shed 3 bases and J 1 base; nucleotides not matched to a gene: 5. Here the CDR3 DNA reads TGTGCCTGGAGGACCGGGACAGAGAACACCGGGGAGCTGTTTTTT. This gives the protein CAWRTGTENTGELFF.

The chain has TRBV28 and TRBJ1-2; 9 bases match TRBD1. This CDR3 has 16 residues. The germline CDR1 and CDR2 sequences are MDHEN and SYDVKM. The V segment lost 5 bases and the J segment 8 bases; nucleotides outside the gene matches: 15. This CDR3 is CASSLDRTGVGGGYTF. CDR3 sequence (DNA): TGTGCCAGCAGTCTTGATCGGACAGGGGTTGGTGGAGGCTACACCTTC.

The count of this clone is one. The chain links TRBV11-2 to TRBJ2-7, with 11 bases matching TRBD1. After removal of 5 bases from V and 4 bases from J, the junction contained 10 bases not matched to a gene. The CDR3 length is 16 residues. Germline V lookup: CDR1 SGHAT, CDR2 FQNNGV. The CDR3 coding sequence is TGTGCCAGCAGCCAGAGTTGGACAGGGGGCGTTTACGAGCAGTACTTC. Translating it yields CASSQSWTGGVYEQYF. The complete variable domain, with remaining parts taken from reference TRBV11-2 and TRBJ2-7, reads EAGVAQSPRYKIIEKRQSVAFWCNPISGHATLYWYQQILGQGPKLLIQFQNNGVVDDSQLPKDRFSAERLKGVDSTLKIQPAKLEDSAVYLCASSQSWTGGVYEQYFGPGTRLTVT.

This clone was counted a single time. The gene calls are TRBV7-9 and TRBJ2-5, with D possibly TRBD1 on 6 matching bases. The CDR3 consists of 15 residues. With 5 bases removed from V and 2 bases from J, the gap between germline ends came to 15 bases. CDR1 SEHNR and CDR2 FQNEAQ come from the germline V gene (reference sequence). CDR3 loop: CASSPVDTGQETQYF. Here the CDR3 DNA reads TGTGCCAGCAGCCCTGTGGACACAGGGCAAGAGACCCAGTACTTC.

The CDR3 loop is CASSIRQGPFNSPLHF. For the CDR3, the DNA is TGTGCCAGTAGTATTCGTCAGGGGCCTTTTAATTCACCCCTCCACTTT. The chain employs TRBV19 and TRBJ1-6; possibly TRBD1 for D (6 bases). V was trimmed by 3 bases and J by 6 bases, leaving 15 bases between them. CDR1 LNHDA and CDR2 SQIVND come from the germline V gene (reference sequence). The CDR3 has 16 residues.